This entry describes one T cell receptor beta chain. As yet, its antigen is unknown. These data originate in a study of cytomegalovirus exposure and HLA in healthy donors. Overall study: Out of about 179 million T cells, an earlier analysis found 117 million unique TCR beta sequences in total.

The PCR contained 60 Vbeta and 13 Jbeta primers. Using immunoSEQ multiplex PCR, the repertoire was profiled, and TCRdb retains in-frame clones only, with some absent. The table includes fewer than 70,000 clones, approximately 70% detected once. Nominally healthy donors were sampled, though unrecorded immune exposures were likely. Study-level findings and limits: TCR beta chains numbering more than 150 were designated cytomegalovirus-associated.

V shed 0 bases, J shed 16 bases, and the junction held 5 bases outside the gene matches. The germline CDR1 and CDR2 sequences are GTSNPN and SVGIG (reference sequence). The CDR3 totals 11 residues. Input material: PBMCs. This sequence originates from a male donor in good health and CMV-seropositive. This rearrangement joins TRBV30 to TRBJ1-4, with 7 bases that match TRBD1. CDR3: CAWSVQGTAFF. In DNA, the CDR3 is TGTGCCTGGAGTGTACAAGGGACAGCGTTTTTT.